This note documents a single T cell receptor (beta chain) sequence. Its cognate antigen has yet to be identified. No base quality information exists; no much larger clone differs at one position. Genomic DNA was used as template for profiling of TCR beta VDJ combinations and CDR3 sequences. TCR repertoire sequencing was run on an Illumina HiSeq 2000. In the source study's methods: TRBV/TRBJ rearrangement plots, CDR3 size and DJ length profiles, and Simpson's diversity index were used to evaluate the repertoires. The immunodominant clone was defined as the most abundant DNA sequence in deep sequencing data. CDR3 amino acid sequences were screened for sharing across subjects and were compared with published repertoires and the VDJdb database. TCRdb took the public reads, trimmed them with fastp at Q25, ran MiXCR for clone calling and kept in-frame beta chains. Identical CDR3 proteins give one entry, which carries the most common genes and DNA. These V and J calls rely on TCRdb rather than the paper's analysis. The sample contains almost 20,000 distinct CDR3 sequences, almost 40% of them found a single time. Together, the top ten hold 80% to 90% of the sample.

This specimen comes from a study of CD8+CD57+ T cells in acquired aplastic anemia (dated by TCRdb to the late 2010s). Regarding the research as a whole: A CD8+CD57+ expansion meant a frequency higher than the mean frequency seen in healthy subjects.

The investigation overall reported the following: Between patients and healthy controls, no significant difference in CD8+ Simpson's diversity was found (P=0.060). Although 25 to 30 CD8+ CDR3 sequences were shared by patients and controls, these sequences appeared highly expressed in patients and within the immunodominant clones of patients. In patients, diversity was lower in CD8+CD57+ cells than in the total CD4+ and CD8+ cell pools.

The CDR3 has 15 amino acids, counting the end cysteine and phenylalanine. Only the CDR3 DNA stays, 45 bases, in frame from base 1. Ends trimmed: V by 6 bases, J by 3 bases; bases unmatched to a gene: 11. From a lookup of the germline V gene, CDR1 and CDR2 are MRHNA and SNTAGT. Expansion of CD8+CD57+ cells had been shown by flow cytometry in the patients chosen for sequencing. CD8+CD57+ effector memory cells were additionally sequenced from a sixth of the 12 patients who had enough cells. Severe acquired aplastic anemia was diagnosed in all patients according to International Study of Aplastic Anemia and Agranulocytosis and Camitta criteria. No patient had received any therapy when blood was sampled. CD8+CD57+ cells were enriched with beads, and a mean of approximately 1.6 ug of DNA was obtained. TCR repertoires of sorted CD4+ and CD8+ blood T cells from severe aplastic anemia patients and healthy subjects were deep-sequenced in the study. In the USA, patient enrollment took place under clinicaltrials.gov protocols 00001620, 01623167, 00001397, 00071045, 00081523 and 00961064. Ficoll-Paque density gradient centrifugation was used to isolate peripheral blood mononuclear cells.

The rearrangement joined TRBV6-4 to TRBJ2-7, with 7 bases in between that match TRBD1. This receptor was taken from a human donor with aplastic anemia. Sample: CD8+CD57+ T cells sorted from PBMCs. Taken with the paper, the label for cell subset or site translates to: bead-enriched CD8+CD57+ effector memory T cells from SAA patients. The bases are TGTGCCAGCAGCTCAGGGGGAGCGGCCCTCTACGAGCAGTACTTC. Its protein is CASSSGGAALYEQYF.